The T cell receptor beta chain described here comes from a study of cytomegalovirus exposure and HLA in healthy donors. Some clones are missing from TCRdb's copy, which holds only in-frame ones; the method was immunoSEQ multiplex PCR. The repertoire holds about 190,000 clones, roughly 84% seen once, with 2.8% in the top ten. The donors were members of the roughly 120-subject validation cohort (separate from the approximately 670-subject first cohort). The study, taken as a whole, reports: Most TCR sequences proved rare, with some public TCRs found in many donors. About 180 TCR beta chains were listed as cytomegalovirus-associated.

Worth noting for this clone: Its cognate antigen is unknown.

The CDR3 runs to 12 residues. Trimming cost V 4 bases and J 8 bases, with 7 bases left between them. This chain joins TRBV5-3 and TRBJ1-6; TRBD1 might be the D (6 bases). TRBV5-3 is flagged as an ORF with uncertain function. The sequenced sample was PBMCs. The TCR sequence derives from a young woman in good health and CMV-seropositive. As DNA, the CDR3 is TGTGCCAGAAGCGCAGGGGATTCACCCCTCCACTTT. Encoded protein: CARSAGDSPLHF.